The sequence of this T cell receptor (beta chain) was determined in a study of cytomegalovirus exposure and HLA in healthy donors. Germline CDR1 is SEHNR and CDR2 is FQNEAQ (reference sequence). The CDR3 has 15 amino acids. Trimming removed 5 bases from V and 1 base from J, with 14 bases in between. The PCR contained 60 Vbeta and 13 Jbeta primers. TCRdb keeps only in-frame clones here, not all; method: immunoSEQ multiplex PCR. Here the sample table reports tens of thousands of clones. Whole-study findings and limits: Immune exposure information comprised only CMV serostatus. In a later analysis, HLA-associated TCR beta chains were more clonally expanded than equally common others. Judged likely to be a sequencing artifact was a cluster of highly shared sequence variants.

As concerns this clone: Its specificity is unknown.

J is TRBJ2-5 and V is TRBV7-9; a possible D gene is TRBD2 (6 bases). Sample: PBMCs. The receptor's source is a man aged 45-65 years in good health and CMV-seropositive. Here the CDR3 DNA reads TGTGCCAGCAGCCCATTTCTAGCGAGCCAAGAGACCCAGTACTTC. The encoded protein is CASSPFLASQETQYF.